Shown below are 2 T cell receptor beta chains from a single sample sequenced in a study of blood T cell repertoires in COVID-19. Profiled with immunoSEQ multiplex PCR; TCRdb holds only in-frame clones, not every one. The sample records approximately 65,000 clones, approximately 85% being singletons. The specimen was peripheral blood. These receptors all stem from a human donor in a cohort sampled during active COVID-19.

The V and J genes are TRBV7-2 and TRBJ1-4, with 11 bases that match TRBD1. Germline-derived CDR1 and CDR2 are SGHTA and FQGNSA. The junction had 4 bases not matched to a gene; V was cut back by 5 bases and J by 8 bases. This CDR3 is built from 14 residues. The CDR3 reads CASSRDRGDEKLFF. The CDR3 nucleotides read TGTGCCAGCAGCCGGGACAGGGGGGACGAAAAACTGTTTTTT.

The chain has TRBV7-2 and TRBJ2-1; TRBD2 agrees at 16 bases. This CDR3 spans 15 amino acids. V gave up 6 bases and J gave up 7 bases; unmatched junction bases: 3. The V gene's germline CDR1 is SGHTA and CDR2 FQGNSA. As DNA, the CDR3 is TGTGCCAGCAGGGGGACTAGCGGGAGGGAGAATGAGCAGTTCTTC. Protein sequence: CASRGTSGRENEQFF.